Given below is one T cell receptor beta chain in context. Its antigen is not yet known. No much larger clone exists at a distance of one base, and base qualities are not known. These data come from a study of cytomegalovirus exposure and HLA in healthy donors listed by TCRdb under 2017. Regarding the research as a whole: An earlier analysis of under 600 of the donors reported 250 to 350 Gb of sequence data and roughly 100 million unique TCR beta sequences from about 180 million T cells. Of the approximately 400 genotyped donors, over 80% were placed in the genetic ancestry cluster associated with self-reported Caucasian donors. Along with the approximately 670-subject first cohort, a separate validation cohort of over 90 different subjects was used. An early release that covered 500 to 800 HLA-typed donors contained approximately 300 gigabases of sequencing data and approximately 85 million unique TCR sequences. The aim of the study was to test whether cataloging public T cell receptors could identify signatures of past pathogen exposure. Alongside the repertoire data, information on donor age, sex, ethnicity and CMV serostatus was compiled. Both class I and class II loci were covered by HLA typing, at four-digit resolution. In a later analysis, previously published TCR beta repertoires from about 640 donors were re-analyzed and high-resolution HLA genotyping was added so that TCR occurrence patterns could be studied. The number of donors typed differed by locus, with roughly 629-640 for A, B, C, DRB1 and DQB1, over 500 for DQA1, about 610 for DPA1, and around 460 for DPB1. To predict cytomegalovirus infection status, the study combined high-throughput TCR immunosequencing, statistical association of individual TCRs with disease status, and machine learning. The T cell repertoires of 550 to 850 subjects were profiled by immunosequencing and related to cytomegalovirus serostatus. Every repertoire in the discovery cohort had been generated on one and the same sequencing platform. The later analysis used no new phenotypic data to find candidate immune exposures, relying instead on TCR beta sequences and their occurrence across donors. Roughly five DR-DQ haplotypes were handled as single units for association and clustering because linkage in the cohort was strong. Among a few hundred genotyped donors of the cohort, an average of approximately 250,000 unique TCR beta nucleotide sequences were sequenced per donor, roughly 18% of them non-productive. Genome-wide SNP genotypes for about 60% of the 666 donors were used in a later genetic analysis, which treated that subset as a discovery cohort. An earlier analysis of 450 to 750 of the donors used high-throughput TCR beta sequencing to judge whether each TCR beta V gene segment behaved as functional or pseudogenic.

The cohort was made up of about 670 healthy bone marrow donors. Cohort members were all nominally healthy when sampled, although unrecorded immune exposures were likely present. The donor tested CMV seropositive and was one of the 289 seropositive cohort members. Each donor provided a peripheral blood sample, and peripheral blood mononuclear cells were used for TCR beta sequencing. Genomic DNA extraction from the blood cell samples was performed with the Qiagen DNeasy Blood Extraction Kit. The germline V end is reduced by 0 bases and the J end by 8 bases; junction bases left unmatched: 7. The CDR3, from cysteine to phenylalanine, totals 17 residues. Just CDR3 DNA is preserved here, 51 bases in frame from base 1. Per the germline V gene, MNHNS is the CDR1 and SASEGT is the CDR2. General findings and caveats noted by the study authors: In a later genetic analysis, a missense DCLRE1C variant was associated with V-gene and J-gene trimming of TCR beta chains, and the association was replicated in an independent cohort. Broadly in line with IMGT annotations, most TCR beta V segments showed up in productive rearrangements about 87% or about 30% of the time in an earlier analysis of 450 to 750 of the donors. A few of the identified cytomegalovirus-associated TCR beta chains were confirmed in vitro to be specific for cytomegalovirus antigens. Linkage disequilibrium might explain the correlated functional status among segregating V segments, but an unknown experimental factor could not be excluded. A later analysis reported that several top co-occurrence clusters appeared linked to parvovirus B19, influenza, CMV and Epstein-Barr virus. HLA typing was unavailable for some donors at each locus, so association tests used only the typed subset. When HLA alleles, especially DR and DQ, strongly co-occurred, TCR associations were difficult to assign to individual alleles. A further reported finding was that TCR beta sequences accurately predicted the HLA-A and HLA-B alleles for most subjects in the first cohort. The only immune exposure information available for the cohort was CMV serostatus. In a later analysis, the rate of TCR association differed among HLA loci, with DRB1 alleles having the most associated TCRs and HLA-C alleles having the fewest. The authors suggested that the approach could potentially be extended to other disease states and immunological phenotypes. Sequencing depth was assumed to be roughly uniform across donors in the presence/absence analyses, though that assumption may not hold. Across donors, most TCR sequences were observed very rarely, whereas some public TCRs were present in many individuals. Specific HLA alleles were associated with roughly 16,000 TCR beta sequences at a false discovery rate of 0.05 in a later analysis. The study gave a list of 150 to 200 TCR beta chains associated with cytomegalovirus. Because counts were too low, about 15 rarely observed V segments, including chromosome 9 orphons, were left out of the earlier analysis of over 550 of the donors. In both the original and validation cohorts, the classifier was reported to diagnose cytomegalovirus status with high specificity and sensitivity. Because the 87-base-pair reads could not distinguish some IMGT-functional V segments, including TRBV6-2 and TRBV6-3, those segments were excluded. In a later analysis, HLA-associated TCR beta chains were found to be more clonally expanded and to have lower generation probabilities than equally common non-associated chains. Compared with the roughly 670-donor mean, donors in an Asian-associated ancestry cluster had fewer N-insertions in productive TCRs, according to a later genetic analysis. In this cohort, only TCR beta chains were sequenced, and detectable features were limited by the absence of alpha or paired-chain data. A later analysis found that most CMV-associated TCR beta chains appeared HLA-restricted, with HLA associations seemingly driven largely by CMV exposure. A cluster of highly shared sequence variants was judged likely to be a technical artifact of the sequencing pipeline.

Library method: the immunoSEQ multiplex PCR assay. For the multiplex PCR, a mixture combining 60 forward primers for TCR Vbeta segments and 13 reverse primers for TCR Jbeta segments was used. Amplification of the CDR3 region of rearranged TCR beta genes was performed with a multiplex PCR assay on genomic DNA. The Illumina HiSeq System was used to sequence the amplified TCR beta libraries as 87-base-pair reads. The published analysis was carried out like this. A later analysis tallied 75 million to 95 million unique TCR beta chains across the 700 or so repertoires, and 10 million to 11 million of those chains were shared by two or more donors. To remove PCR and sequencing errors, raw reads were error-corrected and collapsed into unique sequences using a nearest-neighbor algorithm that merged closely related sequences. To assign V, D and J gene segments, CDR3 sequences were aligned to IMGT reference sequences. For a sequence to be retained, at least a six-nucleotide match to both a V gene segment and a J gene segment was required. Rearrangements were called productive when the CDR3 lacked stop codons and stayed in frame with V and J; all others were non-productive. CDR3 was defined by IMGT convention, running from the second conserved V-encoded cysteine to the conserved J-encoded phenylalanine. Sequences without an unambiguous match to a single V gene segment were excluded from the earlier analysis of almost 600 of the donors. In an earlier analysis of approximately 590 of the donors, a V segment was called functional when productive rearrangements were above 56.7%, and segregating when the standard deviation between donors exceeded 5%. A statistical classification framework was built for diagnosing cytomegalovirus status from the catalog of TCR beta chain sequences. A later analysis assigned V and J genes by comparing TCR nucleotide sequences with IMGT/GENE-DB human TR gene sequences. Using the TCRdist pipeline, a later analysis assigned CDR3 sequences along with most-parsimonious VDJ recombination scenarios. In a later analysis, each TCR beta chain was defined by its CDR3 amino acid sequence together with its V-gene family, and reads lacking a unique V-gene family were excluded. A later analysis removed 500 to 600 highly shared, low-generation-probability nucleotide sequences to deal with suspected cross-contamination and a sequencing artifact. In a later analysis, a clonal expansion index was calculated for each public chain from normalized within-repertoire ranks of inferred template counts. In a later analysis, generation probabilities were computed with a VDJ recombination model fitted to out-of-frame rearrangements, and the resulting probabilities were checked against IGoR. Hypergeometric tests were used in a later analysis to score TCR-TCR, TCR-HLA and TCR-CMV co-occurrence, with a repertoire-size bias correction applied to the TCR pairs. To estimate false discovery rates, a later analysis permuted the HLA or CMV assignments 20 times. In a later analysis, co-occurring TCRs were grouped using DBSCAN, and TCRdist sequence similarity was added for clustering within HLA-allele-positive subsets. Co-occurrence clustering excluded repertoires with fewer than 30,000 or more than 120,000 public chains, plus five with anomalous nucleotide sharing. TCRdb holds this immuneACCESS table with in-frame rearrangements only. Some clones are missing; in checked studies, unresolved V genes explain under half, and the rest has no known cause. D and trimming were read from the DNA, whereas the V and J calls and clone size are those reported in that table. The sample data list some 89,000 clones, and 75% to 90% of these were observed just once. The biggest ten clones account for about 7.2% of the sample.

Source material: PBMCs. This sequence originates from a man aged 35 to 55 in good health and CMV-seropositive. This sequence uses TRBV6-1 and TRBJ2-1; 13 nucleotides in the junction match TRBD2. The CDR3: CASSEAAGTSGIYEQFF. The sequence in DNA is TGTGCCAGCAGTGAAGCCGCCGGGACTAGCGGGATCTATGAGCAGTTCTTC.